This TCR beta chain was profiled in a study of T cell clones after liver transplantation. At the level of the study: TCRbeta sequencing after a pre-transplant mixed lymphocyte reaction identified graft-donor-reactive clones, later tracked in post-transplant blood. Without induction therapy, subjects received standard immunosuppression until 12-24 months post-transplant. General study findings and limits: Compared with third party-reactive sequences, donor-reactive ones declined more, independent of withdrawal success.

Thawed unstimulated PBMCs were FACS-sorted by CD3, CD4 and CD8 into two populations. Germline V lookup: CDR1 MNHNY, CDR2 SVGAGI (reference sequence). The CDR3 loop spans 14 amino acids. Trimming stripped 8 bases from V and 0 bases from J, with 13 bases between. About this clone: Its antigen remains unknown.

Clones were read by immunoSEQ multiplex PCR, and TCRdb kept only the in-frame ones, dropping some. The sample contains around 18,000 clones, around 89% of which appear only once. The chain is built from TRBV6-6 and TRBJ1-2; D not certain. This sequence was found in a human patient who received a liver transplant. Certain T cells may be donor cells from the graft. Sequencing was performed on CD8+ T cells from blood, taken around 42 months after liver transplant. CDR3 DNA sequence: TGTGCCAGCGGTTCGGGCGCTTCTAACTATGGCTACACCTTC. Translating gives CASGSGASNYGYTF.